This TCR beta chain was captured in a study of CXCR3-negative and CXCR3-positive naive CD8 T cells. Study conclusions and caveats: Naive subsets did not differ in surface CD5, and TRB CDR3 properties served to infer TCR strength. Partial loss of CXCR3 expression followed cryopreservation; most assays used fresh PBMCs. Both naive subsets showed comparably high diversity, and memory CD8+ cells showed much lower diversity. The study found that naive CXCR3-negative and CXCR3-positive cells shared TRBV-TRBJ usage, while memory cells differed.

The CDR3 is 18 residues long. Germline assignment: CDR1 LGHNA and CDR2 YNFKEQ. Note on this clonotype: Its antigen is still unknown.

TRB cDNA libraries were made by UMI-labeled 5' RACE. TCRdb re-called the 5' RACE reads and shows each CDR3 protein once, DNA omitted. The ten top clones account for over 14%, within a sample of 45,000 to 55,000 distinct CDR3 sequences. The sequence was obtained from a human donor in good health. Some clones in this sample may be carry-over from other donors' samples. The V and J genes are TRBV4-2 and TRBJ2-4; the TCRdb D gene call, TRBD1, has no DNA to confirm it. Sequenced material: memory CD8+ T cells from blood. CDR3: CASSQEGEPGTSKNIQYF.